Shown below are 15 T cell receptor beta chains from a single sample sequenced in a study of radiotherapy plus CTLA-4 blockade in lung cancer. Libraries were prepared by immunoSEQ multiplex PCR; TCRdb keeps only in-frame clonotypes and omits some of them. The sample has about 120,000 clones, 70% to 90% seen once. The sample here was peripheral blood, taken from a patient treated with radiotherapy plus ipilimumab. The receptor source for this set is a human donor with non-small cell lung cancer that progressed on radiotherapy plus ipilimumab.

The V and J genes are TRBV4-1 and TRBJ2-7; TRBD2 might be the D (5 bases). The V end was cut by 1 base, the J end by 1 base, with 11 bases between. Germline loops: CDR1 MGHRA, CDR2 YSYEKL. The length of the CDR3 is 15 residues. CDR3: CASSQVGSGSYEQYF. The DNA of the CDR3 is TGCGCCAGCAGCCAAGTCGGGTCGGGATCCTACGAGCAGTACTTC.

The rearrangement uses TRBV15 and TRBJ2-1; D gene unclear. Germline V gene data show CDR1 as LNHNV and CDR2 as YYDKDF (reference sequence). This CDR3 has 13 amino acids. Trimming removed 2 bases at V and 7 bases at J, with 9 bases between. This CDR3 reads CATSRQEPNEQFF. The CDR3 coding sequence is TGTGCCACCAGCAGACAGGAACCGAATGAGCAGTTCTTC.

This clone was seen more than once but under ten times. This chain connects TRBV7-6 to TRBJ2-7, with D perhaps TRBD1 (6 bases). The CDR3 contains 16 residues. V was cut by 4 bases and J by 6 bases, with 22 bases left in between. The germline V gene has CDR1 SGHVS and CDR2 FNYEAQ. The chain's CDR3 is CASSSAGVGGRGEQYF. The CDR3 DNA reads as TGTGCCAGCAGCTCGGCCGGGGTTGGGGGCCGTGGCGAGCAGTACTTC.

The chain has TRBV9 and TRBJ1-1; D unclear. Germline CDR1 reads SGDLS; CDR2 reads YYNGEE. The length of the CDR3 is 14 residues. Trimming left V 1 base short and J 1 base short, with 8 bases between. The CDR3 protein is CASSVSQENTEAFF. CDR3 coding DNA: TGTGCCAGCAGCGTATCTCAAGAGAACACTGAAGCTTTCTTT.

The sample holds a few counts of this clone. The chain recombines TRBV6-6 with TRBJ2-7; D remains unclear. This CDR3 has 12 amino acids. The germline V gene encodes CDR1 MNHNY and CDR2 SVGAGI (reference sequence). Between the trimmed V and J ends, which lost 2 bases and 1 base, there was a span of 3 bases. As DNA, the CDR3 is TGTGCCAGCAGTTACACGTCCTACGAGCAGTACTTC. Its translation is CASSYTSYEQYF.

The chain employs TRBV11-2 and TRBJ1-1; perhaps TRBD1 as D (5 bases). This CDR3 region has 14 residues. The V gene lost 5 bases and the J gene lost 4 bases, with 14 bases spanning the gap. Germline assignment: CDR1 SGHAT and CDR2 FQNNGV. CDR3 nucleotides: TGTGCCAGCAGCGGAAAGATCAGGGTCACTGAAGCTTTCTTT. Residues: CASSGKIRVTEAFF. The variable domain in full, with the rest retrieved from reference TRBV11-2 and TRBJ1-1, is EAGVAQSPRYKIIEKRQSVAFWCNPISGHATLYWYQQILGQGPKLLIQFQNNGVVDDSQLPKDRFSAERLKGVDSTLKIQPAKLEDSAVYLCASSGKIRVTEAFFGQGTRLTVV.

V usage is TRBV6-5 and J usage is TRBJ1-1; unclear D gene. The CDR3 contains 13 residues. Germline CDR1 and CDR2: MNHEY and SVGAGI. Trimming shortened V by 9 bases and J by 1 base, and 12 bases separated the two germline ends. CDR3 bases: TGTGCCAGTTCCCTCACACAGAACACTGAAGCTTTCTTT. It codes for CASSLTQNTEAFF.

The chain is built from TRBV14 and TRBJ1-2; D not certain. Trimming took off 0 bases at V and 5 bases at J, with 7 bases between the two ends. Germline V lookup: CDR1 SGHDN, CDR2 FVKESK. This CDR3 has 13 residues. DNA for the CDR3: TGTGCCAGCAGCCAAGATTACCAATATGGCTACACCTTC. Protein product: CASSQDYQYGYTF.

The chain links TRBV14 to TRBJ1-3; D is undetermined. Germline lookup yields CDR1 SGHDN and CDR2 FVKESK. Deletions cut 6 bases from V and 2 bases from J, with 14 bases between. The CDR3 loop spans 15 amino acids. The CDR3 loop is CASSPTRTTGNTIYF. DNA of the CDR3: TGTGCCAGCAGTCCTACCCGCACAACTGGAAACACCATATATTTT.

The chain has TRBV18 and TRBJ2-7, with 7 bases matching TRBD1. Germline trimming cut 3 bases from V and 2 bases from J; bases unmatched to any gene: 4. CDR3 size: 14 residues. The germline V gene has CDR1 KGHSH and CDR2 LQKENI. The CDR3 sequence is CASSPGTATYEQYF. In nucleotides, the CDR3 is TGTGCCAGCTCACCTGGGACAGCCACCTACGAGCAGTACTTC.

The V and J genes are TRBV2 and TRBJ1-4; unclear D gene. The CDR3 runs 14 residues. V lost 2 bases and J 4 bases, leaving 8 bases between the germline ends. The germline V gene encodes CDR1 SNHLY and CDR2 FYNNEI. This CDR3 is CASSERLVNEKLFF. DNA of the CDR3: TGTGCCAGCAGTGAAAGGCTGGTTAATGAAAAACTGTTTTTT.

The chain uses TRBV6-5 and TRBJ2-1, with 10 bases matching TRBD2. The CDR3 has 15 amino acids. Per germline, CDR1 MNHEY and CDR2 SVGAGI. With 2 bases clipped from V and 9 bases from J, the junction kept 7 bases outside the gene matches. This chain's CDR3 is CASSYLASGSGEQFF. CDR3 sequence (DNA): TGTGCCAGCAGTTACCTGGCTAGCGGGAGTGGTGAGCAGTTCTTC.

The CDR3 nucleotides are TGTGCCAGCAGTTCCCCCGGACAGGGGAACTATGGCTACACCTTC. Translated, it gives CASSSPGQGNYGYTF. The chain joins TRBV6-5 to TRBJ1-2, with 9 nucleotides matching TRBD1. V lost 4 bases, J lost 2 bases, and 5 bases stayed unmatched. This CDR3 has 15 amino acids. Germline CDR1 and CDR2: MNHEY and SVGAGI.

The chain carries TRBV6-4 and TRBJ2-2; 9 positions match TRBD2. CDR3 size: 18 residues. Germline V CDR1 and CDR2: MRHNA, SNTAGT. The J segment lost 4 bases and the V segment lost 4 bases, leaving 13 bases of the junction unmatched. The CDR3 loop reads CASSGRGVREGRTGELFF. The CDR3 DNA follows: TGTGCCAGCAGTGGGAGGGGTGTGCGGGAGGGCCGCACCGGGGAGCTGTTTTTT.

The CDR3 DNA reads TGTGCCAGCAGCTTAGTTCTCACAGATACGCAGTATTTT. This translates into CASSLVLTDTQYF. The chain carries TRBV11-3 and TRBJ2-3, with no clear D. Trimming shortened V by 1 base and J by 2 bases, and 4 bases separated the two germline ends. Germline V gene data show CDR1 as SGHNT and CDR2 as YENEEA. The CDR3 totals 13 residues.